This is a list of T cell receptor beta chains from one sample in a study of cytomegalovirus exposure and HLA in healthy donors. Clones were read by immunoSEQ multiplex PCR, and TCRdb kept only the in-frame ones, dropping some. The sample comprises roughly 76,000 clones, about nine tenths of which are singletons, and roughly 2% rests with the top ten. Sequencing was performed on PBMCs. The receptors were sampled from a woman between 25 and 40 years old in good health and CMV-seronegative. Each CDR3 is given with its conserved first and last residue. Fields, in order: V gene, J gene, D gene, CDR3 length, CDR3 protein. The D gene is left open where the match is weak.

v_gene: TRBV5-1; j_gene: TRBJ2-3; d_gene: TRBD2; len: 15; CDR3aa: CASSPIAGGADTQYF
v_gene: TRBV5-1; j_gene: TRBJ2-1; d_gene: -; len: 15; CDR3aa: CASSLLSGQNNEQFF
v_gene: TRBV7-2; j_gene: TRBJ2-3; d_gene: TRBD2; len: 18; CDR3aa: CASSLGRAGGRNTDTQYF
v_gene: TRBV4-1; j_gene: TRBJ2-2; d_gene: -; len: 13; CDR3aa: CACGDGNTGELFF
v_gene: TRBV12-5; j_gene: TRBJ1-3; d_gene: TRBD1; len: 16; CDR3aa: CASGLGQGISGNAIYF
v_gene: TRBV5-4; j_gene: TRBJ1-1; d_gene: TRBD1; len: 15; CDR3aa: CASSRADRAVTEAFF
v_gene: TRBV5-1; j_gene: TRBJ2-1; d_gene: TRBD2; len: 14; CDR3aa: CASSSSPGGGEQFF
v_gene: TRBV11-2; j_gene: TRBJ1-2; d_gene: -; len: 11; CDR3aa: CASSFRGGYTF
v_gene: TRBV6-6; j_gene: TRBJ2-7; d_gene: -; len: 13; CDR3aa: CASSYSSLYEQYF
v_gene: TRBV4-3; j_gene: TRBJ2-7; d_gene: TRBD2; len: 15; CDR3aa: CASSQDQLAMYEQYF
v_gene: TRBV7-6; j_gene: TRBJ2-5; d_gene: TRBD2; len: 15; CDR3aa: CASSQGLANEETQYF
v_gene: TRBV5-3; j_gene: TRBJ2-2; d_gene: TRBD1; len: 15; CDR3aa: CARSSGTGNTGELFF
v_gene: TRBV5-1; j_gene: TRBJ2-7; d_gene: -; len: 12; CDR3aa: CASSEIPTEQYF
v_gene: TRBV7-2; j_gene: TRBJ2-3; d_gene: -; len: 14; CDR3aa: CASSPSTQADTQYF
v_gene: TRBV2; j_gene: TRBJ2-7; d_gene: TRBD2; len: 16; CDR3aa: CASSELAGGPYTEQYF
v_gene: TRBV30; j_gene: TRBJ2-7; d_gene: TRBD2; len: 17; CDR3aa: CAWSVGWTSGSGYEQYF
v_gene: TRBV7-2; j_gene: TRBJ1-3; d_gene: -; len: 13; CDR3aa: CASSSSRGNTIYF
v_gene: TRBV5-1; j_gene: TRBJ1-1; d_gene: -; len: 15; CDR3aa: CASSLQGGGITEAFF
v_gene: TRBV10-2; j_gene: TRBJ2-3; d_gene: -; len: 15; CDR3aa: CASSELIVSTDTQYF
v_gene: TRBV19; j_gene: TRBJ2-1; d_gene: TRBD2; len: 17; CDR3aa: CASSTTGLATSYNEQFF
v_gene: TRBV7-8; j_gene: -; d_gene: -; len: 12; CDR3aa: CASSSGTPEQYF
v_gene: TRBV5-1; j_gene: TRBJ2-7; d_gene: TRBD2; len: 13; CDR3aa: CASSEGTSYEQYF
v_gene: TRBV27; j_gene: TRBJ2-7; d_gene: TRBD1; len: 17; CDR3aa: CASSLLPTGGLKYEQYF